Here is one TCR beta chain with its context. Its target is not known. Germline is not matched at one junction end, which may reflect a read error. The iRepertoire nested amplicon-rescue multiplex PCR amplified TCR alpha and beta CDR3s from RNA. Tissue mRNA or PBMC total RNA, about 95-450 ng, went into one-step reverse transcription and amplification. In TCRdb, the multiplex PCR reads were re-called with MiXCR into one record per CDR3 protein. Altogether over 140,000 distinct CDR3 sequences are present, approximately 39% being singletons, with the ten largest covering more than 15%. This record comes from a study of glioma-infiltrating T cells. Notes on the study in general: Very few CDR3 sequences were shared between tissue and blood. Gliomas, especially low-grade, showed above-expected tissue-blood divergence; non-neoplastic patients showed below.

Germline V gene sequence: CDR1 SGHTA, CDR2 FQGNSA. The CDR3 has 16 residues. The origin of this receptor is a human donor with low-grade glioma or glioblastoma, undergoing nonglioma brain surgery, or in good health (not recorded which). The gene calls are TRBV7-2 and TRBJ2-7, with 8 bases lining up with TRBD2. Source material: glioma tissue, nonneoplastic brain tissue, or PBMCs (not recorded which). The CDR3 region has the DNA TGTGCCGGCAGCCCAACACGACTAGCGAGGACCTACGAGCAGTACTTC. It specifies CAGSPTRLARTYEQYF.